Listed below are T cell receptor beta chains from one sample, sequenced in a study of cytomegalovirus exposure and HLA in healthy donors. The table came from immunoSEQ multiplex PCR; TCRdb's copy has only in-frame clones and leaves some out. Among 110,000 to 150,000 clones listed, around 70% were seen once. The material sequenced was PBMCs. The receptors were sampled from a woman aged 25 to 39 in good health and CMV-seronegative. Each CDR3 is given with its conserved first and last residue. The order of the fields is D gene, clone size, CDR3 length, J gene, V gene, CDR3 protein, CDR3 DNA. D genes are given only for firm matches. Some rows mark clone size as missing; the rest say once, few, many or name a class of expanded clone.

D: NA; size: NA; length: 14; J: TRBJ2-6; V: TRBV30; CDR3: CAWRRGYGANVLTF; DNA: TGTGCCTGGAGACGAGGATATGGGGCCAACGTCCTGACTTTC
D: TRBD1; size: NA; length: 12; J: TRBJ1-2; V: TRBV7-9; CDR3: CASSPTGFGYTF; DNA: TGTGCCAGCAGCCCGACAGGGTTTGGCTACACCTTC
D: TRBD1; size: once; length: 13; J: TRBJ2-1; V: TRBV7-9; CDR3: CSSSWDRGYEQFF; DNA: TGTTCCAGCAGCTGGGACAGGGGGTATGAGCAGTTCTTC
D: TRBD1; size: NA; length: 18; J: TRBJ1-4; V: TRBV5-1; CDR3: CASSLLVQGALVDEKLFF; DNA: TGCGCCAGCAGCTTGCTTGTCCAGGGGGCCCTTGTGGATGAAAAACTGTTTTTT
D: TRBD1; size: NA; length: 14; J: TRBJ2-5; V: TRBV19; CDR3: CASSDGQGASEQYF; DNA: TGTGCCAGTAGCGACGGACAGGGGGCGAGTGAGCAGTACTTC
D: NA; size: once; length: 12; J: TRBJ1-1; V: TRBV2; CDR3: CASSTGITEAFF; DNA: TGTGCCAGCAGTACAGGGATAACTGAAGCTTTCTTT
D: TRBD2; size: NA; length: 15; J: TRBJ2-2; V: TRBV5-1; CDR3: CASSSTSGDTGELFF; DNA: TGCGCCAGCAGCTCCACTAGCGGAGACACCGGGGAGCTGTTTTTT
D: TRBD2; size: NA; length: 13; J: TRBJ2-5; V: TRBV10-3; CDR3: CAMSGRAMETQYF; DNA: TGTGCCATGAGCGGGAGGGCCATGGAGACCCAGTACTTC
D: TRBD2; size: NA; length: 14; J: TRBJ2-7; V: TRBV7-9; CDR3: CASSPRAGTYEQYF; DNA: TGTGCCAGCAGCCCTAGAGCGGGAACCTACGAGCAGTACTTC
D: NA; size: NA; length: 15; J: TRBJ1-5; V: TRBV7-2; CDR3: CASSLYYYSNQPQHF; DNA: TGTGCCAGCAGCCTTTATTATTATAGCAATCAGCCCCAGCATTTT
D: NA; size: NA; length: 16; J: TRBJ2-2; V: TRBV5-1; CDR3: CASSLVVASNTGELFF; DNA: TGCGCCAGCAGCTTGGTGGTAGCGTCGAACACCGGGGAGCTGTTTTTT
D: TRBD2; size: NA; length: 15; J: TRBJ2-5; V: TRBV7-8; CDR3: CASSLGRGIQETQYF; DNA: TGTGCCAGCAGCTTAGGGCGGGGGATACAAGAGACCCAGTACTTC
D: TRBD2; size: NA; length: 15; J: TRBJ2-3; V: TRBV5-1; CDR3: CASSFSGGTTDTQYF; DNA: TGCGCCAGCAGCTTTAGCGGGGGGACCACAGATACGCAGTATTTT
D: TRBD1; size: NA; length: 17; J: TRBJ2-2; V: TRBV7-9; CDR3: CSSSFPTGTENTGELFF; DNA: TGTTCCAGCAGCTTCCCTACCGGGACAGAGAACACCGGGGAGCTGTTTTTT
D: TRBD2; size: NA; length: 18; J: TRBJ2-1; V: TRBV7-2; CDR3: CASSSSSLAGGVLSLQFF; DNA: TGTGCCAGCAGCTCGAGCTCCCTAGCGGGAGGGGTGCTATCTTTGCAGTTCTTC
D: NA; size: few; length: 12; J: TRBJ2-7; V: TRBV2; CDR3: CASSERQTQQYF; DNA: TGTGCCAGCAGTGAAAGACAGACTCAGCAGTACTTC
D: NA; size: NA; length: 15; J: TRBJ1-5; V: TRBV11-2; CDR3: CASSEGGLADQPQHF; DNA: TGTGCCAGCAGCGAAGGGGGTCTGGCAGATCAGCCCCAGCATTTT
D: TRBD1; size: NA; length: 18; J: TRBJ2-6; V: TRBV7-6; CDR3: CASSLRTGGISGANVLTF; DNA: TGTGCCAGCAGCCTTAGGACAGGGGGCATCTCTGGGGCCAACGTCCTGACTTTC
D: TRBD2; size: once; length: 15; J: TRBJ2-7; V: TRBV19; CDR3: CASSTRLAGEAEQYF; DNA: TGTGCCAGTAGTACTCGACTAGCGGGAGAAGCCGAGCAGTACTTC
D: NA; size: NA; length: 13; J: TRBJ2-7; V: TRBV6-1; CDR3: CASTTGISYEQYF; DNA: TGTGCCAGCACCACCGGGATCTCCTACGAGCAGTACTTC
D: NA; size: few; length: 13; J: TRBJ2-1; V: TRBV11-2; CDR3: CASSFSSHNEQFF; DNA: TGTGCCAGCAGCTTTTCGTCCCACAATGAGCAGTTCTTC
D: TRBD2; size: few; length: 16; J: TRBJ2-5; V: TRBV18; CDR3: CASSPYGTSGGETQYF; DNA: TGTGCCAGCTCACCATACGGGACTAGCGGGGGAGAGACCCAGTACTTC
D: TRBD2; size: NA; length: 15; J: TRBJ2-1; V: TRBV5-1; CDR3: CASSSGTSGPREQFF; DNA: TGCGCCAGCAGCTCTGGGACTAGCGGACCAAGGGAGCAGTTCTTC
D: TRBD2; size: NA; length: 13; J: TRBJ2-7; V: TRBV29-1; CDR3: CSVSGLAGYEQYF; DNA: TGCAGCGTTTCGGGACTAGCGGGCTACGAGCAGTACTTC
D: NA; size: NA; length: 15; J: TRBJ1-2; V: TRBV6-6; CDR3: CASTVMGGGGYGYTF; DNA: TGTGCCAGCACCGTAATGGGGGGGGGAGGTTATGGCTACACCTTC
D: TRBD2; size: NA; length: 15; J: TRBJ2-1; V: TRBV5-8; CDR3: CASSQPGLALLREFF; DNA: TGTGCCAGCAGCCAGCCGGGACTAGCTCTCTTGAGGGAGTTCTTC
D: NA; size: NA; length: 13; J: TRBJ2-7; V: TRBV7-9; CDR3: CASTAGAGYEQYF; DNA: TGTGCCAGCACGGCGGGGGCGGGCTACGAGCAGTACTTC
D: NA; size: NA; length: 15; J: TRBJ1-3; V: TRBV6-5; CDR3: CASSLTGPSGNTIYF; DNA: TGTGCCAGCAGTCTTACAGGGCCCTCTGGAAACACCATATATTTT
D: NA; size: NA; length: 17; J: TRBJ2-3; V: TRBV25-1; CDR3: CASSVPEQGSHTDTQYF; DNA: TGTGCCAGCAGTGTTCCCGAACAGGGTTCCCACACAGATACGCAGTATTTT
D: TRBD1; size: NA; length: 17; J: TRBJ1-2; V: TRBV4-1; CDR3: CASSQVFSGTGNYGYTF; DNA: TGCGCCAGCAGCCAAGTATTCTCCGGGACAGGGAACTATGGCTACACCTTC
D: NA; size: NA; length: 16; J: TRBJ1-2; V: TRBV5-8; CDR3: CASSLEQTDISYGYTF; DNA: TGTGCCAGCAGCTTGGAGCAGACAGACATATCCTATGGCTACACCTTC
D: NA; size: NA; length: 14; J: TRBJ1-5; V: TRBV19; CDR3: CATETGQLNQPQHF; DNA: TGTGCCACCGAGACTGGACAGCTCAATCAGCCCCAGCATTTT